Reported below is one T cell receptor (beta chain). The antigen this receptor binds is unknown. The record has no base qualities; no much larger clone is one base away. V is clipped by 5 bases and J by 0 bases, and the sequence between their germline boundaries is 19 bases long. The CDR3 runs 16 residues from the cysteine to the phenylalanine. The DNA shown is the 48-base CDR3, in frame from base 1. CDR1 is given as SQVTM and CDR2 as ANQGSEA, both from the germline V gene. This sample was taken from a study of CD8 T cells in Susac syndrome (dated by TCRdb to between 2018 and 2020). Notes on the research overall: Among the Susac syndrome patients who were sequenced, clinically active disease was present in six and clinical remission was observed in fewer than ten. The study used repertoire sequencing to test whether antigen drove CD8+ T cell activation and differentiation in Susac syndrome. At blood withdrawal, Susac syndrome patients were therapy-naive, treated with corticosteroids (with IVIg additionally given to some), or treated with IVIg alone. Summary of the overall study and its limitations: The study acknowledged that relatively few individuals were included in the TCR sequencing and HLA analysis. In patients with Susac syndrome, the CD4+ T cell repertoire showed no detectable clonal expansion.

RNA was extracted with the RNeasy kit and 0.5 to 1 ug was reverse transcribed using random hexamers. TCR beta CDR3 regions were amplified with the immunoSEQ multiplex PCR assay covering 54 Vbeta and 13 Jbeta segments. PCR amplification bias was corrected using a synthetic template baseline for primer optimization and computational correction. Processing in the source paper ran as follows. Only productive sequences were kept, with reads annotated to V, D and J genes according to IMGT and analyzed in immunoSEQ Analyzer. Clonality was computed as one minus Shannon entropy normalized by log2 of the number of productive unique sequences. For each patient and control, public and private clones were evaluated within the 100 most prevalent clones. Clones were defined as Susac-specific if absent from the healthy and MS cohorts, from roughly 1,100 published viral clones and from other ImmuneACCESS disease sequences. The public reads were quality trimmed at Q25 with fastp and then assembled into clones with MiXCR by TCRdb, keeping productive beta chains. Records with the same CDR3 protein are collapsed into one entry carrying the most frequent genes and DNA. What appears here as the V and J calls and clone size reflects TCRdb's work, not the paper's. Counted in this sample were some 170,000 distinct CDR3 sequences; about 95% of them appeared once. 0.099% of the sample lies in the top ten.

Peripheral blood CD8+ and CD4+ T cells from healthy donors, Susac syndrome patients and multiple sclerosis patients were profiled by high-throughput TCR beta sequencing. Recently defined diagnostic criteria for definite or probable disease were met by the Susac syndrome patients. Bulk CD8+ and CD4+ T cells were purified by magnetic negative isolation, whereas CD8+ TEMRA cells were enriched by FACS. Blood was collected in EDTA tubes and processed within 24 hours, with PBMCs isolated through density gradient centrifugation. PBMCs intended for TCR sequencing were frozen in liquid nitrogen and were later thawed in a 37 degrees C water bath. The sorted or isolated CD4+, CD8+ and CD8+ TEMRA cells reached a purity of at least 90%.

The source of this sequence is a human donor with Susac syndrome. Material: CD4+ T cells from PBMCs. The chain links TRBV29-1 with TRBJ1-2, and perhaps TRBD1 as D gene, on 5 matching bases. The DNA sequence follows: TGCAGCGTTTCGGCGGTGGCAGGGCCTACTAACTATGGCTACACCTTC. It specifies CSVSAVAGPTNYGYTF.